This TCR beta chain was captured by sequencing in a study of shared clonotypes between healthy human individuals. The study's findings and limits: Represented genetic and exposure-history diversity was restricted by having few donors.

CDR3 length equals 15 residues. Trimming stripped 2 bases from V and 8 bases from J, with 16 bases between. Germline-derived CDR1 and CDR2 are SGHVS and FNYEAQ. Note on this clone: Its matching antigen is unknown.

The data were produced by immunoSEQ multiplex PCR, yet TCRdb's version contains in-frame clones alone and is incomplete. The sample consists of under 2.5 million clones, less than 95% of them appearing once. The chain carries TRBV7-6 and TRBJ2-1, with D unclear. Sample: naive CD4+ T cells from PBMCs. Indicated subset: CD45RA+ positively selected. This receptor was identified in a man between 18 and 29 years old in good health. Some clones in this sample may be carry-over from other donors' samples. CDR3 loop: CASSLKIRPGDEQFF. CDR3 nucleotide sequence: TGTGCCAGCAGCTTAAAAATTCGTCCCGGCGATGAGCAGTTCTTC.